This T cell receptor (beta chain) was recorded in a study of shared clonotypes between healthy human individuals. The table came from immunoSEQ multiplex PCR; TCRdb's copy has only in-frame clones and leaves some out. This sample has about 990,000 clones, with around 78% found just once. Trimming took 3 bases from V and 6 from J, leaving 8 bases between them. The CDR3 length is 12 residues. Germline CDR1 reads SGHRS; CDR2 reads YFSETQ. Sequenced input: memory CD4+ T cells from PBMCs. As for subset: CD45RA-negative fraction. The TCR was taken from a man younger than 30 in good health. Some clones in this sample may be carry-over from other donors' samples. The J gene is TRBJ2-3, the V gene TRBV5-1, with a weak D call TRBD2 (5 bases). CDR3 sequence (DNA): TGCGCCAGCAGCTGGGAGAGGGATACGCAGTATTTT. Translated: CASSWERDTQYF.